These 4 T cell receptor beta chains were all obtained from the same sample, sequenced in a study of blood T cell repertoires in COVID-19. Here immunoSEQ multiplex PCR was the method, and the copy in TCRdb shows in-frame clones only, minus some. The data hold more than 200,000 clones, with 75% to 90% observed a single time. Input material: PBMCs or T cells enriched from blood (not recorded which). These TCRs come from a woman in her 30s who had recovered from COVID-19.

The V call is TRBV4-1, the J call TRBJ2-2, with TRBD1 identical over 8 bases. V shed 4 bases and J 3 bases; nucleotides not matched to a gene: 7. Per the germline V gene, CDR1 is MGHRA and CDR2 is YSYEKL. The CDR3 is 16 residues long. CDR3 nucleotides: TGCGCCAGCAGCCCGACAGGGGAATGGGACACCGGGGAGCTGTTTTTT. Translated, it gives CASSPTGEWDTGELFF.

V and J are TRBV28 and TRBJ1-4, with 11 bases aligning to TRBD1. This CDR3 has 15 amino acids. CDR1 MDHEN and CDR2 SYDVKM come from the germline V gene. Trimming cost V 6 bases and J 8 bases; bases outside gene matches: 8. As DNA, the CDR3 is TGTGCCAGCAGCTCGTGGACAGGGGGCAACGAAAAACTGTTTTTT. This gives the protein CASSSWTGGNEKLFF.

This clone was recorded only once. The V and J genes are TRBV28 and TRBJ2-7; a possible D gene is TRBD2 (6 bases). The germline V gene encodes CDR1 MDHEN and CDR2 SYDVKM. V shed 6 bases and J shed 4 bases, with 10 bases lying between them. This CDR3 has 12 amino acids. CDR3 sequence (DNA): TGTGCCAGCAGGGGGACTCCATACGAGCAGTACTTC. As protein: CASRGTPYEQYF.

V and J are TRBV7-9 and TRBJ1-4, with 9 bases matching TRBD1. The CDR3 loop spans 15 amino acids. Germline CDR1 is SEHNR and CDR2 is FQNEAQ (reference sequence). The V gene end was trimmed by 5 bases and the J gene end by 6 bases; junction bases not matched to a gene: 7. The CDR3 bases are TGTGCCAGCAGCCCTGGGACAGGGCGGGATGAAAAACTGTTTTTT. Protein sequence: CASSPGTGRDEKLFF.